This entry concerns a single T cell receptor beta chain. Its antigen is not identified. The source of the sample is a study of blood T cells in healthy people across ages. Study-level background: About one barcoded beta molecule per two T cells was the capture yield of template switching. Whole-study findings and limits: Nothing was known about donor CMV status, and this possibly confounded expanded clonotype changes. Researchers said unsorted PBMCs prevented a conclusive naive versus antigen-experienced comparison.

The CDR3 covers 11 residues. Deletions cut 8 bases from V and 11 bases from J, with 15 bases between. Germline V gene data show CDR1 as SGHTA and CDR2 as FQGNSA. Each sample yielded at least 5 micrograms of PBMC total RNA. Through a sample-barcoded 5' primer and a J-beta primer mix, a second PCR was run for roughly 6 to 12 cycles. Each CDR3 protein is one row after TCRdb ran MiXCR on the 5' RACE reads. The table has approximately 400,000 distinct CDR3 sequences, approximately 51% seen once; the top ten hold approximately 51%. This sequence joins TRBV7-2 and TRBJ2-5; D unresolved. Sequencing was performed on blood. This TCR was sampled from a man between 60 and 70 years old in good health. The CDR3 sequence: CASGSKCEQYF. Written as DNA, the CDR3 is TGTGCCAGCGGCTCTAAGTGTGAGCAGTACTTC. The variable domain in full, completed from reference TRBV7-2 and TRBJ2-5, reads GAGVSQSPSNKVTEKGKDVELRCDPISGHTALYWYRQSLGQGLEFLIYFQGNSAPDKSGLPSDRFSAERTGGSVSTLTIQRTQQEDSAVYLCASGSKCEQYFGPGTRLLVL.